These 8 T cell receptor beta chains originate from one sample sequenced in a study of blood T cell repertoires in COVID-19. Data came from immunoSEQ multiplex PCR; TCRdb stores just in-frame clones and leaves some out. The repertoire includes hundreds of thousands of clones, about 90% of them detected once, and around 1.8% sits in the top ten. Sequencing input: PBMCs or T cells enriched from blood (not recorded which). These TCRs come from a woman aged 18-30 years who had recovered from COVID-19.

The chain has TRBV2 and TRBJ2-7; 9 positions agree with TRBD1. The germline gives CDR1 SNHLY, CDR2 FYNNEI. Trimming removed 6 bases from V and 3 bases from J; junction bases left unmatched: 15. The CDR3 extends over 17 amino acids. CDR3 sequence reads: CASRDLRKGQGIYEQYF. The CDR3 coding sequence is TGTGCCAGCAGGGACCTCCGGAAGGGACAGGGAATCTACGAGCAGTACTTC.

The J gene is TRBJ2-1, the V gene TRBV9; tentatively, D is TRBD1 (5 bases). This CDR3 comprises 14 residues. Trimming took off 0 bases at V and 5 bases at J, with 9 bases between the two ends. Germline loops: CDR1 SGDLS, CDR2 YYNGEE. The CDR3 nucleotides are TGTGCCAGCAGCGTAGAACAGGCCCACAATGAGCAGTTCTTC. Translating it yields CASSVEQAHNEQFF. The whole variable domain, remainder taken from reference TRBV9 and TRBJ2-1, is DSGVTQTPKHLITATGQRVTLRCSPRSGDLSVYWYQQSLDQGLQFLIQYYNGEERAKGNILERFSAQQFPDLHSELNLSSLELGDSALYFCASSVEQAHNEQFFGPGTRLTVL.

In the case of this clone: The same CDR3 also results from other DNA sequences found in this sample. This sequence joins TRBV27 and TRBJ2-1; 8 bases match TRBD2. Unmatched junction bases numbered 2, after V lost 6 bases and J lost 4 bases. Germline values: CDR1 MNHEY, CDR2 SMNVEV (reference sequence). This CDR3 comprises 13 residues. The CDR3 spells CASRPSGYNEQFF. The CDR3 DNA sequence: TGTGCCAGCAGGCCTAGCGGGTACAATGAGCAGTTCTTC.

CDR3 coding DNA: TGTGCCAGCAGGGGGACACAAGCACCCTACGAGCAGTACTTC. Translation gives CASRGTQAPYEQYF. J is TRBJ2-7 and V is TRBV19, with 7 bases identical to TRBD1. CDR3 length: 14 residues. The junction had 10 bases not matched to a gene; V was cut back by 9 bases and J by 2 bases. CDR1 LNHDA and CDR2 SQIVND come from the germline V gene (reference sequence).

This clone came up once. The V and J genes are TRBV7-9 and TRBJ1-1; possible D gene TRBD1, 6 bases. CDR3 length equals 15 residues. Germline V gene sequence: CDR1 SEHNR, CDR2 FQNEAQ (reference sequence). Trimming left V 3 bases short and J 1 base short, with 12 bases between. CDR3 bases: TGTGCCAGCAGCTTGGGGGCCCGGGGGAACACTGAAGCTTTCTTT. Its translation: CASSLGARGNTEAFF.

The chain carries TRBV6-6 and TRBJ1-6, with 8 bases identical to TRBD1. After removal of 2 bases from V and 9 bases from J, the junction contained 3 bases not matched to a gene. The CDR3 length is 14 residues. The V gene's germline CDR1 is MNHNY and CDR2 SVGAGI (reference sequence). The CDR3 nucleotides read TGTGCCAGCAGTTACGTCGACAGGGGTTCACCCCTCCACTTT. Its translation is CASSYVDRGSPLHF.

The V and J genes are TRBV2 and TRBJ1-1, with TRBD1 matching over 8 bases. CDR3 size: 12 residues. The V and J ends lost 10 bases and 4 bases, in that order; junction bases with no gene match: 5. The germline gives CDR1 SNHLY, CDR2 FYNNEI. The CDR3, as DNA: TGTGCCACCGGACAGGGTGGCACTGAAGCTTTCTTT. This encodes CATGQGGTEAFF.

This chain connects TRBV27 to TRBJ1-1; a possible D gene is TRBD1 (6 bases). This CDR3 comprises 14 residues. The V and J ends lost 5 bases and 3 bases respectively, with 13 bases between them. Germline CDR1 is MNHEY and CDR2 is SMNVEV (reference sequence). CDR3 sequence reads: CASSQRTADTEAFF. As DNA, the CDR3 is TGTGCCAGCAGTCAACGGACAGCGGACACTGAAGCTTTCTTT.